This T cell receptor beta chain derives from a study of PD-1 blockade in mismatch repair-deficient tumors. Across the study: Patients had 12 to 13 mismatch repair-deficient cancer types and were previously treated and progressing. Findings of the study overall: After pembrolizumab, tumor-resident clones rose rapidly, then generally contracted before radiologic responses.

Turning to this clone: What it binds is not known.

Profiled with immunoSEQ multiplex PCR; TCRdb holds only in-frame clones, not every one. The sample includes fewer than 100,000 clones, roughly 80% of them seen just once. PCR or immunohistochemistry showed mismatch repair deficiency in every enrolled patient. TCR sequencing covered a few patients who responded to pembrolizumab. CDR3 length: 13 amino acids. Germline V gives CDR1 SGHRS, CDR2 YFSETQ. V gave up 5 bases and J gave up 0 bases, with 7 bases separating them. This TCR was sampled from an adult with mismatch repair-deficient cancer. The sample was peripheral blood, taken 12 weeks after starting pembrolizumab. J is TRBJ2-3 and V is TRBV5-1, with unresolved D. The CDR3 protein is CASRDPSTDTQYF. In DNA, the CDR3 is TGCGCCAGCAGGGATCCTAGCACAGATACGCAGTATTTT.